The rows below give T cell receptor beta chains drawn from one sample of a study of cytomegalovirus exposure and HLA in healthy donors. Clones were read by immunoSEQ multiplex PCR, and TCRdb kept only the in-frame ones, dropping some. The sample lists more than 95,000 clones, roughly 79% seen once, with about 5.7% in the top ten. Sample: PBMCs. All receptors derive from a male donor in good health and CMV-seronegative. Both conserved end residues are part of each CDR3. D genes are given only for firm matches. Size is omitted from some rows. Given values are once, few, many or a class for expanded clones.

DNA: TGTGCCAGCAGCGTACCCAGACAGGGGGGAGGTGGGGATGCCTATGGCTACACCTTC
CDR3: CASSVPRQGGGGDAYGYTF
size: once
D: TRBD1
V: TRBV9
J: TRBJ1-2

DNA: TGTGCCAGCAGCCGCCCAACAGGGGGCGCAGCCACCTTC
CDR3: CASSRPTGGAATF
size: few
D: TRBD1
V: TRBV5-6
J: TRBJ1-2

DNA: TGCGCCAGCAGCTCTACCTCGATGACTGATACGCAGTATTTT
CDR3: CASSSTSMTDTQYF
size: NA
D: NA
V: TRBV5-1
J: TRBJ2-3

DNA: TGTGCCAGTAGTCCGACAGGGGGCGACACTGAAGCTTTCTTT
CDR3: CASSPTGGDTEAFF
size: NA
D: TRBD1
V: TRBV19
J: TRBJ1-1

DNA: TGTGCCAGCAGTTACTCGGGGCGCACAGATACGCAGTATTTT
CDR3: CASSYSGRTDTQYF
size: NA
D: NA
V: TRBV6-6
J: TRBJ2-3

DNA: TGTGCCAGCAGCGTAGCTCTAGCGGGAGTTGGGGAGGCCCAGTACTTC
CDR3: CASSVALAGVGEAQYF
size: once
D: TRBD2
V: TRBV9
J: TRBJ2-5

DNA: TGTGCCAGCAGCCTTACGACAGGGGCCCTGGTAGCTTTCTTT
CDR3: CASSLTTGALVAFF
size: NA
D: TRBD1
V: TRBV5-5
J: TRBJ1-1

DNA: TGTGCCTGGAGTCCTGACACGACCTACGAGCAGTACTTC
CDR3: CAWSPDTTYEQYF
size: NA
D: NA
V: TRBV30
J: TRBJ2-7

DNA: TGTGCCAGCAGTGACAGTCAGTCCACTGAAGCTTTCTTT
CDR3: CASSDSQSTEAFF
size: few
D: NA
V: TRBV9
J: TRBJ1-1

DNA: TGTGCCAGCAGCTCCGGGTCTGGGGAGACCCAGTACTTC
CDR3: CASSSGSGETQYF
size: NA
D: NA
V: TRBV7-3
J: TRBJ2-5

DNA: TGTGCCAGCAGCTTTACAGAATCCCGCTCCTACGAGCAGTACTTC
CDR3: CASSFTESRSYEQYF
size: NA
D: NA
V: TRBV11-2
J: TRBJ2-7

DNA: TGTGCCTGGAGTGTACCTCAGAACAATCAGCCCCAGCATTTT
CDR3: CAWSVPQNNQPQHF
size: NA
D: NA
V: TRBV30
J: TRBJ1-5

DNA: TGTGCCAGCGGAAAACAGGGGATCAATCAGCCCCAGCATTTT
CDR3: CASGKQGINQPQHF
size: NA
D: TRBD1
V: TRBV27
J: TRBJ1-5

DNA: TGTGCCAGTAGTATCAGGCCTAGCGGGAGGGCCATGGATACGCAGTATTTT
CDR3: CASSIRPSGRAMDTQYF
size: NA
D: TRBD2
V: TRBV19
J: TRBJ2-3

DNA: TGTGCCAGCAGTTACACCATCGCGGGGGCTCCCTACGAGCAGTACTTC
CDR3: CASSYTIAGAPYEQYF
size: NA
D: NA
V: TRBV6-6
J: TRBJ2-7

DNA: TGTGCCAGCAGCCTAGCTAGCGCTAATACGCAGTATTTT
CDR3: CASSLASANTQYF
size: once
D: NA
V: TRBV7-3
J: TRBJ2-3

DNA: TGTGCCAGCAGTTCCCAGACTATTTCCTACAATGAGCAGTTCTTC
CDR3: CASSSQTISYNEQFF
size: few
D: NA
V: TRBV28
J: TRBJ2-1

DNA: TGTGCCAGCAGCTTAGACAGGGGGCGAAAAGGCTACACCTTC
CDR3: CASSLDRGRKGYTF
size: NA
D: TRBD1
V: TRBV11-2
J: TRBJ1-2

DNA: TGTGCCACCCGACTAGCGGGAGAAGGGACCGGGGAGCTGTTTTTT
CDR3: CATRLAGEGTGELFF
size: NA
D: TRBD2
V: TRBV19
J: TRBJ2-2

DNA: TGTGCCAGCAGCCAAGAGACGGGAGAGCCCGGGGAGCTGTTTTTT
CDR3: CASSQETGEPGELFF
size: NA
D: NA
V: TRBV4-2
J: TRBJ2-2

DNA: TGTGCCATCAGTGGACAAAATTTCGCATCCGGGGAGCTGTTTTTT
CDR3: CAISGQNFASGELFF
size: NA
D: NA
V: TRBV10-3
J: TRBJ2-2

DNA: TGTGCCAGCAGCGTAGCTAGCGGGAGGGTCTATGAGCAGTTCTTC
CDR3: CASSVASGRVYEQFF
size: NA
D: TRBD2
V: TRBV9
J: TRBJ2-1

DNA: TGTGCCAGCAGCTCGATGGGGGGGGGAGACACTGAAGCTTTCTTT
CDR3: CASSSMGGGDTEAFF
size: NA
D: NA
V: TRBV7-9
J: TRBJ1-1

DNA: TGTGCCATGAGCCGGGACTCCTCCTACAATGAGCAGTTCTTC
CDR3: CAMSRDSSYNEQFF
size: NA
D: NA
V: TRBV10-3
J: TRBJ2-1

DNA: TGTGCCAGCACAGGCGACTCTGGGGCCAACGTCCTGACTTTC
CDR3: CASTGDSGANVLTF
size: NA
D: NA
V: TRBV2
J: TRBJ2-6

DNA: TGTGCCAGTAGTATTGAGGGAGGGTTTAGGGGCAATGAGCAGTTCTTC
CDR3: CASSIEGGFRGNEQFF
size: NA
D: TRBD2
V: TRBV19
J: TRBJ2-1

DNA: TGTGCCAGCAGCTCGACGCAACCGACTCTAGCGGGAGTGTACGAGCAGTACTTC
CDR3: CASSSTQPTLAGVYEQYF
size: NA
D: TRBD2
V: TRBV7-9
J: TRBJ2-7

DNA: TGTGCCGAGGAGACAGGCTCTGGAAACACCATATATTTT
CDR3: CAEETGSGNTIYF
size: once
D: NA
V: TRBV30
J: TRBJ1-3

DNA: TGTGCCAGCAGCTCTCCTGACAGACCCACCATATATTTT
CDR3: CASSSPDRPTIYF
size: NA
D: NA
V: TRBV11-2
J: TRBJ1-3

DNA: TGTGCCAGCAGTTCAAGGATAGCGGGGAATGAGCAGTTCTTC
CDR3: CASSSRIAGNEQFF
size: NA
D: TRBD2
V: TRBV28
J: TRBJ2-1

DNA: TGTGCTAGTGGGTATAGACTAGCGGGGAGCACAGATACGCAGTATTTT
CDR3: CASGYRLAGSTDTQYF
size: NA
D: TRBD2
V: TRBV12-5
J: TRBJ2-3

DNA: TGTGCCAGCAGCGCCTGGGGGGGGCGAAGCACTGAAGCTTTCTTT
CDR3: CASSAWGGRSTEAFF
size: NA
D: NA
V: TRBV11-3
J: TRBJ1-1

DNA: TGTGCCAGTAGTAGGGACTGGAGCACAGATACGCAGTATTTT
CDR3: CASSRDWSTDTQYF
size: few
D: NA
V: TRBV19
J: TRBJ2-3

DNA: TGTGCCAGCACCTGGCGGGAGGGCCGGGAGACCCAGTACTTC
CDR3: CASTWREGRETQYF
size: NA
D: TRBD2
V: TRBV2
J: TRBJ2-5

DNA: TGTGCCAGCATCCCTACAGGTGGATCCTATAATTCACCCCTCCACTTT
CDR3: CASIPTGGSYNSPLHF
size: NA
D: NA
V: TRBV28
J: TRBJ1-6

DNA: TGTGCCAGCAGGGGTGGGGGGACAGGTGCCGCAGCTATGGGGTACACCTTC
CDR3: CASRGGGTGAAAMGYTF
size: few
D: TRBD1
V: TRBV28
J: TRBJ1-2

DNA: TGCAGCGCCGAGGATAGAGACACGCAGTATTTT
CDR3: CSAEDRDTQYF
size: NA
D: NA
V: TRBV29-1
J: TRBJ2-3

DNA: TGTGCCAGTACTAAGACAGGGTCCTACAATGAGCAGTTCTTC
CDR3: CASTKTGSYNEQFF
size: few
D: TRBD1
V: TRBV19
J: TRBJ2-1

DNA: TGTGCCAGCAAGCCCCCGGCTGAAGCTTTCTTT
CDR3: CASKPPAEAFF
size: NA
D: NA
V: TRBV21-1
J: TRBJ1-1

DNA: TGTGCCAGCAGCTTTACGGGATCGAATGGCTACACCTTC
CDR3: CASSFTGSNGYTF
size: NA
D: NA
V: TRBV5-6
J: TRBJ1-2

DNA: TGTGCCATCCACAGGAATAGCAATCAGCCCCAGCATTTT
CDR3: CAIHRNSNQPQHF
size: NA
D: NA
V: TRBV19
J: TRBJ1-5